The clone carrying this T cell receptor (beta chain) was picked up one time. The authors reverse transcribed all of the isolated RNA, so sequencing captured expressed TCRB transcripts. The protocol was immunoSEQ multiplex PCR, while the TCRdb copy is restricted to in-frame clones and leaves out a portion. The sample shows 200,000 to 300,000 clones, 68% of them seen only once. Trimming left V 6 bases short and J 4 bases short, with 16 bases between. This CDR3 has 15 amino acids. Germline CDR1 reads SGHAT; CDR2 reads FQNNGV. The entry originates in a study of beta chain features in type 1 diabetes. Sequencing input: naive CD4+ T cells from blood. The sequence derives from a young man in good health. The J gene is TRBJ2-1, the V gene TRBV11-2; D may correspond to TRBD1 or TRBD2 (5 bases each). The CDR3 reads CASSSGAFSYNEQFF. The CDR3 region has the DNA TGTGCCAGCAGTTCCGGGGCCTTCTCTTACAATGAGCAGTTCTTC.